The source of this TCR beta chain is a study of cytomegalovirus exposure and HLA in healthy donors (dated by TCRdb to the late 2010s). With respect to the entire study: In an earlier analysis of about 560 of the donors, around 290 Gb of sequence data and just under 120 million unique TCR beta sequences from roughly 180 million T cells were reported. Roughly 290 gigabases of sequencing data and roughly 81 million unique TCR sequences made up an early release that covered 500 to 700 HLA-typed donors. Of the roughly 410 genotyped donors, approximately 80% were placed in the genetic ancestry cluster associated with self-reported Caucasian donors. The aim of the study was to test whether cataloging public T cell receptors could identify signatures of past pathogen exposure. The T cell repertoires of 700 or so subjects were profiled by immunosequencing and related to cytomegalovirus serostatus. Along with the roughly 700-subject first cohort, a separate validation cohort of over a hundred different subjects was used. To predict cytomegalovirus infection status, the study combined high-throughput TCR immunosequencing, statistical association of individual TCRs with disease status, and machine learning. A later analysis re-analyzed previously published TCR beta repertoires from 550 to 700 donors and added high-resolution HLA genotyping to study TCR occurrence patterns. In the later analysis, no new phenotypic data were used to find candidate immune exposures; instead, reliance was placed on TCR beta sequences and their occurrence across donors. To decide whether each TCR beta V gene segment behaved as functional or pseudogenic, an earlier analysis of some 600 of the donors relied on high-throughput TCR beta sequencing. Donor age, sex, ethnicity and CMV serostatus were collected together with the repertoire data. A later genetic analysis used genome-wide SNP genotypes for 398 of the 666 donors, treating that subset as a discovery cohort. Every repertoire in the discovery cohort had been generated on one and the same sequencing platform. HLA typing covered class I and class II loci at four-digit resolution. The number of donors typed differed by locus, with roughly 629-640 for A, B, C, DRB1 and DQB1, roughly 520 for DQA1, 600 to 610 for DPA1, and approximately 470 for DPB1. A handful of DR-DQ haplotypes were handled as single units for association and clustering because linkage in the cohort was strong. Among around 400 genotyped donors of the cohort, an average of around 250,000 unique TCR beta nucleotide sequences was sequenced per donor, of which about 19% were non-productive.

What the study reported, not specific to this receptor: Roughly uniform sequencing depth across donors was assumed in presence/absence analyses, although this assumption may not hold. A further reported finding was that TCR beta sequences accurately predicted the HLA-A and HLA-B alleles for most subjects in the first cohort. Correlated functional status among segregating V segments might be attributable to linkage disequilibrium, but an unknown experimental factor could not be ruled out. Strong co-occurrence of HLA alleles, especially DR and DQ, made assigning TCR associations to individual alleles difficult. CMV serostatus was the only immune exposure information available for the cohort. A cluster of highly shared sequence variants was judged likely to represent a technical artifact of the sequencing pipeline. According to a later genetic analysis, donors in an Asian-associated ancestry cluster had fewer N-insertions in productive TCRs than the approximately 690-donor mean. A later analysis associated 16,951 TCR beta sequences with specific HLA alleles at a false discovery rate of 0.05. The classifier was reported to diagnose cytomegalovirus status with high specificity and sensitivity in both the original and validation cohorts. Most TCR sequences were seen in very few donors, while some public TCRs were found in many individuals. A later genetic analysis associated a missense DCLRE1C variant with V-gene and J-gene trimming of TCR beta chains, and an independent cohort replicated the association. Several of the top co-occurrence clusters appeared to be linked to parvovirus B19, influenza, CMV and Epstein-Barr virus, according to a later analysis. The cohort was sequenced for TCR beta chains only, and without alpha or paired-chain data the features that could be detected were limited. In a later analysis, most CMV-associated TCR beta chains were found to appear HLA-restricted, with HLA associations seemingly driven largely by CMV exposure. Because HLA typing was unavailable for some donors at each locus, only the typed subset was used in association tests. The study gave a list of around 170 TCR beta chains associated with cytomegalovirus. According to a later analysis, TCR association rates differed among HLA loci, with DRB1 alleles showing the most associated TCRs and HLA-C alleles showing the fewest. Because counts were too low, 15 to 20 rarely observed V segments, including chromosome 9 orphons, were left out of the earlier analysis of a few hundred of the donors. It was suggested by the authors that the approach could potentially be generalized to other disease states and immunological phenotypes. Compared with equally common non-associated chains, HLA-associated TCR beta chains in a later analysis were more clonally expanded and had lower generation probabilities. Three of the identified cytomegalovirus-associated TCR beta chains were confirmed in vitro to be specific for cytomegalovirus antigens. An earlier analysis of approximately 590 of the donors showed that most TCR beta V segments appeared in productive rearrangements either about 90% or about 30% of the time, which broadly matched IMGT annotations. Some IMGT-functional V segments, including TRBV6-2 and TRBV6-3, could not be distinguished by the 87-base-pair reads and were therefore excluded.

The cohort consisted of 670 or so healthy bone marrow donors. At the time of sampling, all cohort members were nominally healthy, though unrecorded immune exposures were likely present. The donor tested CMV seronegative, placing the donor among the approximately 360 seronegative members of the cohort. Each donor provided a peripheral blood sample, and peripheral blood mononuclear cells were used for TCR beta sequencing. Genomic DNA was extracted from the blood cell samples with the Qiagen DNeasy Blood Extraction Kit. The library was generated by the immunoSEQ multiplex PCR assay. For the multiplex PCR, a mixture combining 60 forward primers for TCR Vbeta segments and 13 reverse primers for TCR Jbeta segments was used. The CDR3 region of rearranged TCR beta genes was amplified from genomic DNA by a multiplex PCR assay. The Illumina HiSeq System was used to sequence the amplified TCR beta libraries as 87-base-pair reads. In the original analysis: A later analysis counted 75 million to 100 million unique TCR beta chains across the 650 to 700 repertoires, and roughly 11 million of these chains were shared by at least two donors. To remove PCR and sequencing errors, raw reads were error-corrected and collapsed into unique sequences using a nearest-neighbor algorithm that merged closely related sequences. Alignment of CDR3 sequences to IMGT reference sequences was used to assign V, D and J gene segments. Each retained sequence needed at least a six-nucleotide match to both a V gene segment and a J gene segment. A rearrangement counted as productive if the CDR3 had no stop codons and remained in frame with V and J, and every other rearrangement counted as non-productive. Following IMGT convention, CDR3 was defined as the stretch from the second conserved V-encoded cysteine to the conserved J-encoded phenylalanine. In an earlier analysis of just under 600 of the donors, sequences lacking an unambiguous match to a single V gene segment were excluded. In an earlier analysis of approximately 550 of the donors, V segments were called functional above 56.7% productive rearrangements and were called segregating when the between-donor standard deviation exceeded 5%. A statistical classification framework was built to diagnose cytomegalovirus status from the catalog of TCR beta chain sequences. A later analysis assigned V and J genes by comparing TCR nucleotide sequences with IMGT/GENE-DB human TR gene sequences. The TCRdist pipeline was used in a later analysis to assign CDR3 sequences and most-parsimonious VDJ recombination scenarios. A later analysis defined each TCR beta chain by its CDR3 amino acid sequence plus V-gene family, and excluded reads lacking a unique V-gene family. In a later analysis, around 600 highly shared, low-generation-probability nucleotide sequences were removed to address suspected cross-contamination and a sequencing artifact. In a later analysis, a clonal expansion index was calculated for each public chain from normalized within-repertoire ranks of inferred template counts. A later analysis computed generation probabilities with a VDJ recombination model fitted to out-of-frame rearrangements, and checked the results against IGoR. In a later analysis, hypergeometric tests were used to score TCR-TCR, TCR-HLA and TCR-CMV co-occurrence, with a repertoire-size bias correction applied to TCR pairs. In a later analysis, false discovery rates were estimated by permuting HLA or CMV assignments 20 times. In a later analysis, co-occurring TCRs were grouped using DBSCAN, and TCRdist sequence similarity was added for clustering within HLA-allele-positive subsets. Co-occurrence clustering excluded repertoires with fewer than 30,000 or more than 120,000 public chains, plus five with anomalous nucleotide sharing. TCRdb mirrors the immuneACCESS table, restricted to in-frame sequences. Some clones are absent from its copies; in checked studies, under half trace to an unresolved V gene, and the reason for the others is unknown. The V and J calls and clone size are taken from that table; D and trimming were inferred from the DNA. Counted in this sample were 150,000 to 200,000 clones; about 90% of them appeared once. The biggest ten clones account for about 0.23% of the sample.

Via the germline V gene, CDR1 is SGDLS and CDR2 YYNGEE. At the junction V is shortened by 0 bases and J by 5 bases; bases outside the gene matches: 7. Spanning cysteine to phenylalanine, the CDR3 consists of 15 amino acids. The kept DNA is CDR3 alone, 45 bases in frame from the first base. Comments on this clone: Its antigen is currently not known. One base away there is no much larger clone; base qualities are not given.

The sequence joins TRBV9 to TRBJ2-7, and TRBD1 aligns with 8 junction nucleotides. The source of this sequence is a girl in the first two years of life in good health and CMV-seronegative. Sequenced material: PBMCs. The nucleotide sequence is TGTGCCAGCAGCGTAGTTGGACAGGGCAACAACGAGCAGTACTTC. Its protein product is CASSVVGQGNNEQYF.